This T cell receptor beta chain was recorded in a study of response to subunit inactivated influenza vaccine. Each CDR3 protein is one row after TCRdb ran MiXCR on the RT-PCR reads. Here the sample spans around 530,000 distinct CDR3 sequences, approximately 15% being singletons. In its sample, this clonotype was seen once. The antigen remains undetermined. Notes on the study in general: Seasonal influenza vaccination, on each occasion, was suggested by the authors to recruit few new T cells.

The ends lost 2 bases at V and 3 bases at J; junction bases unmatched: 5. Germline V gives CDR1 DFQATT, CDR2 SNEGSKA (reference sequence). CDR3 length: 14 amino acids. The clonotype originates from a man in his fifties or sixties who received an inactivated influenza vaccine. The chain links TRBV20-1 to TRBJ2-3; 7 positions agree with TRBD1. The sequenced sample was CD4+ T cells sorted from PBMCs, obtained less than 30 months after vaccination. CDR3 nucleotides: TGCAGTGCTAGACAGGGGGTTCGTACAGATACGCAGTATTTT. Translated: CSARQGVRTDTQYF.